These 6 T cell receptor beta chains originate from one sample sequenced in a study of post-analysis software for immune sequencing data. General study findings and limits: The five TRBV segments detected at higher frequency in patients than in controls included TRBV5-6, TRBV5-1 and TRBV20-1.

Unique molecular identifiers were carried by the TCR beta cDNA libraries. TCRdb recomputed calls from the PCR reads with MiXCR, one row per CDR3 protein. Of roughly 650,000 distinct CDR3 sequences in the sample, 59% were seen once. Antigens of these TCRs are unknown. Sequences were obtained from blood. The receptors derive from a girl aged 2-10 years with multiple sclerosis.

This clonotype was counted once. The chain combines TRBV5-1 with TRBJ2-1, with D unclear. Germline V gives CDR1 SGHRS, CDR2 YFSETQ. V was trimmed by 0 bases and J by 0 bases, leaving 10 bases between them. This CDR3 region has 16 residues. The CDR3, as DNA: TGCGCCAGCAGCTTGGACTGGGCTAGCTCCTACAATGAGCAGTTCTTC. Translating gives CASSLDWASSYNEQFF.

V and J are TRBV15 and TRBJ2-1, with TRBD2 as a possible D gene (6 bases). Per germline, CDR1 LNHNV and CDR2 YYDKDF (reference sequence). V was trimmed by 5 bases and J by 4 bases, leaving 18 bases between them. This CDR3 has 16 amino acids. CDR3 DNA: TGTGCCACCAGCGGAGGGAGTCTAGCTGGTTACAATGAGCAGTTCTTC. Translation gives CATSGGSLAGYNEQFF.

The rearrangement uses TRBV2 and TRBJ2-7; 11 bases agree with TRBD2. J was trimmed by 3 bases and V by 7 bases; bases with no gene match: 8. Germline V gives CDR1 SNHLY, CDR2 FYNNEI. This CDR3 has 15 residues. The CDR3 here is CASTTGTSGLYEQYF. CDR3 sequence (DNA): TGTGCCAGCACTACCGGGACTAGCGGACTCTACGAGCAGTACTTC.

CDR3 amino acids: CASGAAELSTDTQYF. CDR3 in DNA: TGCGCCAGCGGAGCAGCGGAGCTAAGCACAGATACGCAGTATTTT. The chain uses TRBV5-1 and TRBJ2-3; a possible D gene is TRBD2 (5 bases). Trimming shortened V by 7 bases and J by 0 bases, and 15 bases separated the two germline ends. There are 15 residues in the CDR3. The germline CDR1 and CDR2 sequences are SGHRS and YFSETQ.

The CDR3 spells CASSVAEWGGASSYNEQFF. For the CDR3, the DNA is TGTGCCAGCAGCGTAGCGGAGTGGGGGGGGGCGAGCTCCTACAATGAGCAGTTCTTC. The chain joins TRBV9 to TRBJ2-1; the D gene is possibly TRBD2 (7 bases). Trimming pared 0 bases from V and 0 bases from J, leaving 19 bases between. The CDR3 has 19 residues. In germline, CDR1 is SGDLS, CDR2 YYNGEE.

The J gene is TRBJ2-7, the V gene TRBV6-1; D ambiguous. CDR1 is MNHNS, CDR2 SASEGT, per germline. V lost 7 bases to trimming and J lost 0 bases, with 10 bases between them. The CDR3 totals 13 residues. CDR3 region: CASNVPSSYEQYF. As DNA, the CDR3 is TGTGCCAGCAACGTTCCGAGCTCCTACGAGCAGTACTTC.